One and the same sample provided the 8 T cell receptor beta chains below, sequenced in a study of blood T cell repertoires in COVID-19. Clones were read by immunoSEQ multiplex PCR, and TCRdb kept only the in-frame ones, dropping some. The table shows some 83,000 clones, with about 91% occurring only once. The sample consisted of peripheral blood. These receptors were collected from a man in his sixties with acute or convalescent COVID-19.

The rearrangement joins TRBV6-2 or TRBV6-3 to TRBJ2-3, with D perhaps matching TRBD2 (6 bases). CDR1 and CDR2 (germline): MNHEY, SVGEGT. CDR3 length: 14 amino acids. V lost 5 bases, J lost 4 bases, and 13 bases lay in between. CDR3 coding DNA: TGTGCCAGCAGTCTTACGGGAGTTCCAGATACGCAGTATTTT. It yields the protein CASSLTGVPDTQYF.

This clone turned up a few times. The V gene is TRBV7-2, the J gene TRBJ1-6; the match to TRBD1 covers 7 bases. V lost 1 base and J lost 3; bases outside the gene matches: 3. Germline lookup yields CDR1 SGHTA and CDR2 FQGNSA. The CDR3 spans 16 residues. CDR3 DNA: TGTGCCAGCAGCTTAGGCCGGGACAGCTATAATTCACCCCTCCACTTT. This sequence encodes CASSLGRDSYNSPLHF.

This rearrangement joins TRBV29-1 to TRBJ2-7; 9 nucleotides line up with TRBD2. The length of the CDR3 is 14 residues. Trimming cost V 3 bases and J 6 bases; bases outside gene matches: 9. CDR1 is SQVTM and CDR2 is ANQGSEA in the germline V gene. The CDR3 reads CSVDRRGGPSEQYF. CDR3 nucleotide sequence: TGCAGCGTTGATCGGCGGGGGGGGCCGAGCGAGCAGTACTTC.

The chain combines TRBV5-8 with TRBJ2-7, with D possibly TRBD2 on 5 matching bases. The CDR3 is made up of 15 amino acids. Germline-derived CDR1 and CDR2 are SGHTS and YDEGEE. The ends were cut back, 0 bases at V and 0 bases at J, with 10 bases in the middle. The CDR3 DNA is TGTGCCAGCAGCTTGGGAGCGGCCCACTCCTACGAGCAGTACTTC. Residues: CASSLGAAHSYEQYF.

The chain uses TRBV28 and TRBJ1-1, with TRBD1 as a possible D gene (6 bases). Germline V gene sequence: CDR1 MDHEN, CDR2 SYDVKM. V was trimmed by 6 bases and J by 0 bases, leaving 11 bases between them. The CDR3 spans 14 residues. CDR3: CASSPGHLNTEAFF. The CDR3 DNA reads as TGTGCCAGCAGCCCGGGACACCTGAACACTGAAGCTTTCTTT.

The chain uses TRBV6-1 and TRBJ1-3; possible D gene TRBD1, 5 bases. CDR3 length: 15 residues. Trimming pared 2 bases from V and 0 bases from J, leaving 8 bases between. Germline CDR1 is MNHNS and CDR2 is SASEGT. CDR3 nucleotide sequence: TGTGCCAGCAGTGAACAGGACATCTCTGGAAACACCATATATTTT. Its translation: CASSEQDISGNTIYF.

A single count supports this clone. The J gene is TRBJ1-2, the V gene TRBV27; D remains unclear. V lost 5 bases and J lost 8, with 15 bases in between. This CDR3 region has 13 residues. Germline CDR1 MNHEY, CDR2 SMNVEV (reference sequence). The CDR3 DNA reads TGTGCCAGCAGTGCATACAGTCTAAGCGGCTACACCTTC. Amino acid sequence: CASSAYSLSGYTF.

CDR3 in DNA: TGTGCCAGCAGCCTAGACAGGGATCAAGAGACCCAGTACTTC. Translating gives CASSLDRDQETQYF. The gene calls are TRBV27 and TRBJ2-5; 7 nucleotides line up with TRBD1. CDR3 length equals 14 residues. V lost 6 bases, J lost 2 bases, and 6 bases stayed unmatched. CDR1 and CDR2 (germline): MNHEY, SMNVEV (reference sequence).